The 18 T cell receptor beta chains given below trace back to one sample, sequenced in a study of OX40 agonist ivuxolimab in advanced cancers. The method was the immunoSEQ multiplex PCR assay. TCRdb's version of the immuneACCESS table is confined to in-frame rearrangements and falls short of the full clone set. An unresolved V gene accounts for under half of the shortfall where checked; the remainder is of unknown origin. A total of fewer than 25,000 clones appear in this sample, about four fifths of them only once. Jointly, the top ten make up 20% to 30% of the sample. The sample was CD4+ or CD8+ T cells sorted from blood, taken in a trial of the OX40 agonist ivuxolimab. All receptors come from an adult with an advanced solid tumor such as melanoma, head and neck, liver or kidney cancer.

The chain couples TRBV6-5 to TRBJ2-1, with 9 bases matching TRBD1. The CDR3 loop spans 15 amino acids. V gave up 0 bases and J gave up 4 bases; unmatched junction bases: 1. Germline-derived CDR1 and CDR2 are MNHEY and SVGAGI. The CDR3 spells CASSYSGTGYNEQFF. CDR3 in DNA: TGTGCCAGCAGTTACTCCGGGACAGGGTACAATGAGCAGTTCTTC.

The rearrangement joins TRBV4-3 to TRBJ2-1, with D possibly being TRBD1 (6 bases). This CDR3 comprises 17 residues. Germline V gene sequence: CDR1 LGHNA, CDR2 YSLEER. Trimming removed 2 bases from V and 0 bases from J, with 14 bases in between. The CDR3 DNA follows: TGCGCCAGCAGCCAATCAGCAGGGGTTGGCTCCTACAATGAGCAGTTCTTC. It specifies CASSQSAGVGSYNEQFF.

The CDR3 reads CAISGQDYQPQHF. The CDR3 DNA is TGTGCCATCAGTGGACAGGACTATCAGCCCCAGCATTTT. The chain couples TRBV10-3 to TRBJ1-5; tentative D call: TRBD1 (6 bases). V was pared by 4 bases and J by 5 bases, with 9 bases between. Germline values: CDR1 ENHRY, CDR2 SYGVKD. CDR3 length equals 13 residues.

The J gene is TRBJ2-1, the V gene TRBV11-2; D perhaps matches TRBD2 (6 bases). The CDR3 sequence is 15 residues long. Germline V gives CDR1 SGHAT, CDR2 FQNNGV. V was clipped by 8 bases and J by 10 bases, with 24 bases between them. CDR3 protein: CASGNYGAGFREQFF. CDR3 sequence (DNA): TGTGCCAGCGGCAACTACGGAGCGGGTTTTCGGGAGCAGTTCTTC.

The chain is built from TRBV5-8 and TRBJ2-7; 12 nucleotides match TRBD2. The CDR3 totals 17 residues. The V and J ends lost 0 bases and 4 bases, in that order; junction bases with no gene match: 8. The germline gives CDR1 SGHTS, CDR2 YDEGEE. The CDR3 loop is CASSLEGLAGRSYEQYF. CDR3 DNA: TGTGCCAGCAGCTTGGAAGGACTAGCGGGGCGTAGTTACGAGCAGTACTTC.

The chain carries TRBV28 and TRBJ2-1; 9 nucleotides line up with TRBD2. The CDR3 runs 16 residues. The germline V gene encodes CDR1 MDHEN and CDR2 SYDVKM. With V trimmed by 2 bases and J by 7 bases, 9 bases remained unmatched. Here the CDR3 DNA reads TGTGCCAGCAGTTTAATGGCTAGCGGGATGGGTAATGAGCAGTTCTTC. Translated, it gives CASSLMASGMGNEQFF. The variable domain in full, with the rest retrieved from reference TRBV28 and TRBJ2-1, is DVKVTQSSRYLVKRTGEKVFLECVQDMDHENMFWYRQDPGLGLRLIYFSYDVKMKEKGDIPEGYSVSREKKERFSLILESASTNQTSMYLCASSLMASGMGNEQFFGPGTRLTVL.

This clone was seen a single time. The V gene is TRBV6-4, the J gene TRBJ1-2, with a tentative D call TRBD1 (5 bases). The germline V gene encodes CDR1 MRHNA and CDR2 SNTAGT. The CDR3 length is 14 residues. V gave up 0 bases and J gave up 7 bases, with 12 bases separating them. CDR3 region: CASSDSTEAGGYTF. CDR3 DNA sequence: TGTGCCAGCAGTGACTCGACAGAGGCCGGTGGCTACACCTTC.

V is TRBV6-5 and J is TRBJ2-5; D tentatively reads TRBD1 or TRBD2 (6 bases each). The germline CDR1 and CDR2 sequences are MNHEY and SVGAGI. The ends were cut back, 6 bases at V and 1 base at J, with 12 bases in the middle. The CDR3 has 14 amino acids. The CDR3 reads CASSASGAQETQYF. The CDR3 DNA follows: TGTGCCAGCAGCGCTTCGGGGGCCCAAGAGACCCAGTACTTC.

This clone was observed a handful of times. The gene calls are TRBV27 and TRBJ2-7, with D tentatively TRBD1 or TRBD2 (5 bases each). The germline V gene encodes CDR1 MNHEY and CDR2 SMNVEV (reference sequence). The V end was cut by 5 bases, the J end by 6 bases, with 20 bases between. The CDR3 loop spans 15 amino acids. Here the CDR3 reads CASSIGGTPLREQYF. DNA of the CDR3: TGTGCCAGCAGTATTGGGGGTACCCCCCTCCGCGAGCAGTACTTC.

A remark on this clone: Germline is not matched at one junction end, which may reflect a read error. Within the sample, other DNA sequences also encode this same CDR3. This sequence joins TRBV7-7 and TRBJ1-1; D possibly corresponds to TRBD1 (5 bases). The CDR3 covers 13 residues. Germline lookup yields CDR1 SSHAT and CDR2 FNYEAQ (reference sequence). Here the CDR3 reads CASSFTQDTEAFF. CDR3 sequence (DNA): TGTGCCAGCAGCTTTACACAGGACACTGAGGCTTTCTTT.

The chain carries TRBV11-3 and TRBJ2-1; maybe TRBD2 (7 bases). With 5 bases removed from V and 4 bases from J, the gap between germline ends came to 15 bases. This CDR3 is built from 15 residues. Germline lookup yields CDR1 SGHNT and CDR2 YENEEA. CDR3 residues: CASSPEGGVYNEQFF. The CDR3 region has the DNA TGTGCCAGCAGCCCAGAAGGGGGGGTTTACAATGAGCAGTTCTTC.

The chain uses TRBV11-3 and TRBJ2-7; D possibly uses TRBD1 or TRBD2 (5 bases each). The CDR3 extends over 14 amino acids. Trimming removed 3 bases at V and 0 bases at J, with 9 bases between. The germline V gene encodes CDR1 SGHNT and CDR2 YENEEA. The CDR3 reads CASSLAGSSYEQYF. The CDR3 region has the DNA TGTGCCAGCAGCTTGGCAGGGAGCTCCTACGAGCAGTACTTC.

V and J are TRBV7-9 and TRBJ2-2; D is ambiguous. The length of the CDR3 is 13 residues. The V end was cut by 3 bases, the J end by 8 bases, with 10 bases between. The V gene's germline CDR1 is SEHNR and CDR2 FQNEAQ (reference sequence). CDR3 nucleotide sequence: TGTGCCAGCAGCTTCTCGTCCGGGGGGGAGCTGTTTTTT. Its translation is CASSFSSGGELFF.

This chain links TRBV6-1 with TRBJ2-7, with D possibly being TRBD1 (6 bases). Trimming removed 6 bases from V and 1 base from J, with 7 bases in between. This CDR3 comprises 12 residues. Germline V lookup: CDR1 MNHNS, CDR2 SASEGT. CDR3 region: CASSGQSYEQYF. The CDR3 region has the DNA TGTGCCAGCAGCGGACAGTCCTACGAGCAGTACTTC.

This clone was recorded a few times. The rearrangement uses TRBV5-4 and TRBJ2-5; 8 nucleotides align to TRBD1. The germline gives CDR1 SGHNT, CDR2 YYREEE (reference sequence). With 1 base clipped from V and 4 bases from J, the junction kept 3 bases outside the gene matches. The CDR3 is 14 amino acids. CDR3 residues: CASSLTGGRETQYF. CDR3 in DNA: TGTGCCAGCAGCTTGACAGGGGGGAGAGAGACCCAGTACTTC.

The CDR3 reads CASSDPTQGDIIAKNIQYF. The CDR3 bases are TGCGCCAGCAGTGACCCTACCCAGGGGGACATTATAGCCAAAAACATTCAGTACTTC. The genes are TRBV10-1 and TRBJ2-4; TRBD1 aligns across 7 bases. Germline V gene lookup returns CDR1 WNHNN and CDR2 SYGVQD (reference sequence). The CDR3 spans 19 residues. The ends lost 3 bases at V and 0 bases at J; junction bases unmatched: 14.

The V gene is TRBV30, the J gene TRBJ1-1; 9 bases line up with TRBD1. Germline CDR1 GTSNPN, CDR2 SVGIG (reference sequence). The J segment lost 4 bases and the V segment lost 4 bases, leaving 4 bases of the junction unmatched. The CDR3 runs to 13 residues. CDR3 protein: CAWNPTGGTEAFF. The CDR3 DNA sequence: TGTGCCTGGAATCCGACAGGGGGCACTGAAGCTTTCTTT.

The genes are TRBV4-2 and TRBJ1-1, with D possibly being TRBD1 (5 bases). Germline CDR1 LGHNA, CDR2 YNFKEQ. This CDR3 has 14 residues. V was trimmed by 1 base and J by 8 bases, leaving 14 bases between them. The CDR3 region has the DNA TGTGCCAGCAGCCAAGGAGGGGCGGGAGTAGAAGCTTTCTTT. The encoded protein is CASSQGGAGVEAFF.